This T cell receptor beta chain derives from a study of cytomegalovirus exposure and HLA in healthy donors. This clone came up a few times. Its antigen is as yet unknown. V was cut by 2 bases and J by 5 bases, with 9 bases left in between. Germline V CDR1 and CDR2: KGHSH, LQKENI. CDR3 size: 13 residues. Vbeta (60) and Jbeta (13) primers were used in the PCR. Produced via immunoSEQ multiplex PCR; TCRdb's table is partial and in-frame only. The sample lists 50,000 or so clones, roughly 76% occurring once. Study-level findings and limits: Apparent HLA restriction characterized most CMV-associated TCR beta chains in a later analysis. As was reported, the classifier diagnosed cytomegalovirus status with high specificity and sensitivity.

This chain connects TRBV18 to TRBJ2-5; D gene uncertain. This sequence originates from a middle-aged woman in good health and CMV-seropositive. Sequencing was carried out using PBMCs. CDR3 DNA: TGTGCCAGCTCACCAAACTCAATCGAGACCCAGTACTTC. It codes for CASSPNSIETQYF.